Listed below are T cell receptor beta chains from one sample, sequenced in a study of Tregs in tolerant kidney transplant recipients. Profiling relied on immunoSEQ multiplex PCR, and the TCRdb table lists in-frame clones only, not all of them. The sample carries tens of thousands of clones, more than 85% recorded once. The sample consisted of CD4+ T cells from blood (PBMCs), taken 12 months after the transplant. The source of these receptors is a human patient who received a combined kidney and bone marrow transplant. Some of these T cells may belong to the graft donor. The CDR3 runs from the conserved cysteine through the conserved F or W. The order of the fields is clone size, V gene, J gene, D gene, CDR3 protein, CDR3 DNA. D genes are given only for firm matches. Some rows have no size entry. The others give once, few or many, or a class for an expanded clone.

-	TRBV18	TRBJ2-7	TRBD2	CASSPGGRGGSYEQYF	TGTGCCAGCTCACCAGGGGGACGGGGGGGCTCCTACGAGCAGTACTTC
-	TRBV28	TRBJ2-3	-	CASSLLGAGTDTQYF	TGTGCCAGCAGTTTATTAGGGGCCGGCACAGATACGCAGTATTTT
-	TRBV7-2	TRBJ2-1	-	CASSLFYGGVSYNEQFF	TGTGCCAGCAGCTTATTTTACGGCGGGGTTTCCTACAATGAGCAGTTCTTC
-	TRBV28	TRBJ1-5	-	CASSLSQGHQPQHF	TGTGCCAGCAGTTTGTCCCAGGGCCATCAGCCCCAGCATTTT
once	TRBV11-2	TRBJ2-7	-	CASSPGETYEQYF	TGTGCCAGCTCCCCGGGGGAGACCTACGAGCAGTACTTC
-	TRBV5-4	TRBJ2-5	TRBD2	CASNAGERVETQYF	TGTGCCAGCAACGCGGGGGAACGGGTGGAGACCCAGTACTTC
once	TRBV7-6	TRBJ2-2	TRBD1	CASSRDRDAGELFF	TGTGCCAGCAGCCGGGACAGGGATGCCGGGGAGCTGTTTTTT
-	TRBV7-3	TRBJ1-1	-	CASSYGETNTEAFF	TGTGCCAGCAGCTACGGTGAAACGAACACTGAAGCTTTCTTT
-	TRBV5-1	TRBJ1-1	-	CASPRGLDTEAFF	TGCGCCAGCCCACGCGGTCTGGACACTGAAGCTTTCTTT
-	TRBV6-1	TRBJ2-7	-	CASSEGGVGDEQYF	TGTGCCAGCAGTGAGGGCGGGGTTGGTGACGAGCAGTACTTC
-	TRBV2	TRBJ2-7	-	CATCGLVKNEQYF	TGTGCCACTTGCGGGCTAGTAAAAAACGAGCAGTACTTC
-	TRBV5-5	TRBJ1-3	-	CASSLVWGKSGNTIYF	TGTGCCAGCAGCTTGGTGTGGGGCAAATCTGGAAACACCATATATTTT
-	TRBV27	TRBJ1-2	TRBD1	CASSLNRDRSNYGYTF	TGTGCCAGCAGTCTAAATCGGGACAGATCTAACTATGGCTACACCTTC
-	TRBV5-8	TRBJ2-7	-	CASSPGTFYEQYF	TGTGCCAGCAGCCCCGGGACATTCTACGAGCAGTACTTC
-	TRBV15	TRBJ1-3	TRBD1	CATSRLGTGGDTIYF	TGTGCCACCAGCAGACTCGGGACAGGGGGGGACACCATATATTTT
few	TRBV18	TRBJ2-3	-	CASRPPDRSTDTQYF	TGTGCCAGCCGACCCCCGGACAGAAGCACAGATACGCAGTATTTT
-	TRBV27	TRBJ2-6	TRBD2	CASSLAGGYFSGANVLTF	TGTGCCAGCAGTTTGGCGGGAGGATATTTCTCTGGGGCCAACGTCCTGACTTTC
once	TRBV29-1	TRBJ1-4	TRBD1	CSVRDRSTNEKLFF	TGCAGCGTTCGGGACAGGTCAACTAATGAAAAACTGTTTTTT
-	TRBV28	TRBJ1-6	TRBD1	CASRSRSLGFGQGRIRWEYSPLHF	TGTGCCAGCAGATCTAGGAGCCTGGGGTTCGGACAGGGACGGATTAGATGGGAATATTCACCCCTCCACTTT
-	TRBV7-3	TRBJ2-1	-	CASSLMGRRAGSDEQFF	TGTGCCAGCAGCTTAATGGGTCGTCGGGCGGGAAGCGATGAGCAGTTCTTC
-	TRBV19	TRBJ1-5	-	CASSIELGVQPQHF	TGTGCCAGTAGTATAGAATTAGGGGTTCAGCCCCAGCATTTT
-	TRBV30	TRBJ2-2	TRBD1	CAWTGTGAARNTGELFF	TGTGCCTGGACCGGGACAGGGGCGGCCCGGAACACCGGGGAGCTGTTTTTT
-	TRBV30	TRBJ2-3	TRBD1	CAWRGTGLPTDTQYF	TGTGCCTGGAGGGGGACAGGATTACCCACAGATACGCAGTATTTT
-	TRBV6-1	TRBJ2-1	-	CASSESEGRPYEQFF	TGTGCCAGCAGTGAAAGCGAGGGCCGGCCTTATGAGCAGTTCTTC
-	TRBV5-4	TRBJ2-5	TRBD2	CASSRGTKETQYF	TGTGCCAGCAGCCGGGGGACTAAAGAGACCCAGTACTTC
-	TRBV28	TRBJ1-2	-	CASSSLPRGARGYTF	TGTGCCAGCAGCTCTCTGCCTCGGGGGGCACGCGGCTACACCTTC
-	TRBV7-9	TRBJ2-7	-	CASREGTYEQYF	TGTGCCAGCAGAGAGGGTACCTACGAGCAGTACTTC
-	TRBV12-5	TRBJ2-7	TRBD2	CASGLAGGGRLTQQYF	TGTGCTAGTGGTTTGGCGGGGGGGGGAAGACTTACCCAGCAGTACTTC
-	TRBV9	TRBJ2-3	-	CASSVSGADTQYF	TGTGCCAGCAGCGTATCGGGGGCAGATACGCAGTATTTT
-	TRBV10-3	TRBJ1-2	-	CAGREGAGYGYTF	TGTGCCGGAAGGGAAGGGGCCGGCTATGGCTACACCTTC
-	TRBV4-2	TRBJ2-2	TRBD2	CASSPEWTSGGGGELFF	TGTGCCAGCAGCCCCGAATGGACTAGCGGGGGGGGCGGGGAGCTGTTTTTT
-	TRBV7-2	TRBJ2-7	-	CASSSPAGVRYEQYF	TGTGCCAGCAGCTCCCCCGCAGGGGTAAGGTACGAGCAGTACTTC
-	TRBV19	TRBJ2-7	TRBD1	CASSIGGRGRPHEQYF	TGTGCCAGTAGTATTGGGGGCAGGGGGCGCCCCCACGAGCAGTACTTC
-	TRBV5-1	TRBJ1-3	-	CATRGGSGNTIYF	TGCGCCACCCGAGGAGGGTCTGGAAACACCATATATTTT
-	TRBV29-1	TRBJ1-2	-	CSVGADYGYTF	TGCAGCGTTGGGGCAGACTATGGCTACACCTTC
-	TRBV12-5	TRBJ1-2	TRBD1	CASGLVLGRGETNYGYTF	TGTGCTAGTGGTTTGGTACTCGGCAGGGGGGAAACTAACTATGGCTACACCTTC
-	TRBV11-1	TRBJ2-1	TRBD2	CASSLGRTSGRAEQFF	TGTGCCAGCAGCTTAGGTCGGACTAGCGGGAGGGCTGAACAGTTCTTC
-	TRBV25-1	TRBJ2-1	TRBD2	CASSKQGLGSYNEQFF	TGTGCCAGCAGTAAACAGGGACTAGGCTCCTACAATGAGCAGTTCTTC
-	TRBV6-5	TRBJ1-6	TRBD1	CASRRQGDNSPLHF	TGTGCCAGCAGAAGACAGGGAGATAATTCCCCCCTCCACTTT
-	TRBV29-1	TRBJ2-3	-	CSVEGRGRGGRGRSTDTQYF	TGCAGCGTTGAGGGTCGGGGGAGAGGGGGCCGGGGGAGAAGCACAGATACGCAGTATTTT
-	TRBV6-6	TRBJ1-6	TRBD1	CASSYRTGASPLHF	TGTGCCAGCAGTTACCGGACAGGGGCCTCACCCCTCCACTTT
-	TRBV5-1	TRBJ2-7	-	CASSLGGVRTSEQYF	TGCGCCAGCAGCTTGGGGGGGGTCAGAACGAGCGAGCAGTACTTC
-	TRBV5-5	TRBJ1-2	-	CASSLDDRTFFGYTF	TGTGCCAGCAGCTTGGATGACAGGACCTTTTTTGGCTACACCTTC
-	TRBV18	TRBJ1-1	TRBD1	CASAARQGMNTEAFF	TGTGCCAGCGCTGCGAGACAGGGGATGAACACTGAAGCTTTCTTT
-	TRBV15	TRBJ1-2	TRBD1	CATSRDPLTGGGYTF	TGTGCCACCAGCAGAGATCCCCTGACAGGGGGGGGCTACACCTTC
-	TRBV11-2	TRBJ2-7	TRBD2	CASSLGGNLYEQYF	TGTGCCAGCAGCTTGGGGGGGAATCTCTACGAGCAGTACTTC
-	TRBV7-2	TRBJ2-5	TRBD2	CASSTGTSGGQGTQYF	TGTGCCAGCAGCACTGGGACTAGCGGGGGACAGGGGACCCAGTACTTC
-	TRBV7-9	TRBJ2-1	TRBD1	CASSPQGHKNEQFF	TGTGCCAGCAGCCCACAGGGGCACAAAAATGAGCAGTTCTTC
-	TRBV7-7	TRBJ2-5	TRBD2	CASSLGASGRFSETQYF	TGTGCCAGCAGCTTAGGGGCTAGCGGGAGATTTTCGGAGACCCAGTACTTC
-	TRBV11-3	TRBJ2-2	-	CASSFPLRGGNTGELFF	TGTGCCAGCAGCTTCCCCCTCCGGGGAGGGAACACCGGGGAGCTGTTTTTT
-	TRBV7-2	TRBJ2-7	-	CASSPVVTEYEQYF	TGTGCCAGCAGCCCGGTGGTCACCGAATACGAGCAGTACTTC
-	TRBV6-5	TRBJ1-2	-	CASSYAGEGYGYTF	TGTGCCAGCAGTTACGCAGGGGAGGGCTATGGCTACACCTTC
-	TRBV5-1	TRBJ2-7	TRBD1	CASSHGQGRLYEQYF	TGCGCCAGCAGCCACGGACAGGGAAGACTCTACGAGCAGTACTTC
-	TRBV20-1	TRBJ2-7	TRBD1	CSAPRGIEQYF	TGCAGTGCGCCCAGGGGGATCGAGCAGTACTTC